These T cell receptor beta chains were read from a single sample in a study of T cells in Graves' hyperthyroidism and ophthalmopathy. TCRdb re-derived calls from the multiplex PCR reads in MiXCR, one entry per CDR3 protein. The profile shows hundreds of thousands of distinct CDR3 sequences, roughly 15% of them singletons. The sample was blood. The receptors were sampled from a woman in her late teens or twenties with Graves' ophthalmopathy. The CDR3 runs from the conserved cysteine through the conserved F or W. The D gene is left open where the match is weak. Part of the rows lack a size; the others show once, few, many or a class for expanded clones.

- | TRBJ2-7 | many | TRBV6-1 | TGTGCCAGCAGTTTGCGGGTTTATCCCCTCGAGCAGTACTTC | CASSLRVYPLEQYF
TRBD1 | TRBJ2-1 | many | TRBV11-2 | TGTGCCAGCAGCTTAGATGACAGGGGACTCTACAATGAGCAGTTCTTC | CASSLDDRGLYNEQFF
TRBD2 | TRBJ2-7 | - | TRBV4-1 | TGCGCCAGCAGCCCCGGGACTAGCGGGGACTACGAGCAGTACTTC | CASSPGTSGDYEQYF
- | TRBJ1-5 | many | TRBV28 | TGTGCCAGCAGAAAAATGGGACTCAATAGCAATCAGCCCCAGCATTTT | CASRKMGLNSNQPQHF
TRBD1 | TRBJ1-4 | - | TRBV19 | TGTGCCAGTAGTACCGACAGGGGGGCAACTAATGAAAAACTGTTTTTT | CASSTDRGATNEKLFF
- | TRBJ1-3 | many | TRBV12-3/TRBV12-4 | TGTGCCAGCAGCCCAATTGGGGGCCCGGGAAACACCATATATTTT | CASSPIGGPGNTIYF
- | TRBJ1-1 | - | TRBV6-4 | TGTGCCAGCAGAAGGGAGGGAAACACTGAAGCTTTCTTT | CASRREGNTEAFF
TRBD1 | TRBJ2-3 | - | TRBV5-1 | TGCGCCAGCAGCTTCGGGACAGGGGATATGGGAACAGATACGCAGTATTTT | CASSFGTGDMGTDTQYF
TRBD1 | TRBJ2-2 | - | TRBV7-3 | TGTGCCAGCAGCGCCGGACAGGGGTGGGGCGGGGAGCTGTTTTTT | CASSAGQGWGGELFF
- | TRBJ1-1 | many | TRBV20-1 | TGCAGCGGCTCTACACTGAACACTGAAGCTTTCTTT | CSGSTLNTEAFF
- | TRBJ1-1 | many | TRBV5-1 | TGCGCCAGCAGCGCCAGGGGAAACACTGAAGCTTTCTTT | CASSARGNTEAFF
- | TRBJ1-5 | - | TRBV27 | TGTGCCAGCAGGGGCAGGGGAAGCAATCAGCCCCAGCATTTT | CASRGRGSNQPQHF
TRBD2 | TRBJ2-5 | many | TRBV7-8 | TGTGCCAGCAGCTTAGTCGGGGGGGTCCAAGAGACCCAGTACTTC | CASSLVGGVQETQYF
- | TRBJ1-1 | many | TRBV12-3/TRBV12-4 | TGTGCCAGCAGTTTACGACAGATGGCTTTCTTT | CASSLRQMAFF
TRBD1 | TRBJ1-2 | - | TRBV19 | TGTGCCAGTAGTATTTTCGGGACAGGGCTTCGGCAGGGAGGCTACACCTTC | CASSIFGTGLRQGGYTF
- | TRBJ2-2 | few | TRBV18 | TGTGCCAGCTCACCGATGACCGATCCTCGATACACCGGGGAGCTGTTTTTT | CASSPMTDPRYTGELFF
- | TRBJ2-7 | - | TRBV27 | TGTGCCAGCAGTTTAAATTCCCCGAGGGGCGAGCAGTACTTC | CASSLNSPRGEQYF
- | TRBJ2-3 | many | TRBV20-1 | TGCAGTGCTAGAAGCATTACAGATACGCAGTATTTT | CSARSITDTQYF
TRBD1 | TRBJ2-1 | many | TRBV20-1 | TGCAGTGCTAGAGTCGGACTTGCAGCATCTCCCGGGACAGGTCTAGGTGAGCAGTTCTTC | CSARVGLAASPGTGLGEQFF
TRBD1 | TRBJ2-1 | many | TRBV7-9 | TGTGCCAGCAGCTTCACGGACAGGAATGAGCAGTTCTTC | CASSFTDRNEQFF
- | TRBJ1-5 | once | TRBV7-2 | TGTGCCAGCAGCTTCTTCGGGGGACGCAATCAGCCCCAGCATTTT | CASSFFGGRNQPQHF
TRBD1 | TRBJ2-5 | - | TRBV3-1 | TGTGCCAGCAGCCACCCTAGGACAGGGAAAGAGACCCAGTACTTC | CASSHPRTGKETQYF
TRBD1 | TRBJ2-3 | - | TRBV7-3 | TGTGCCAGCAGCTCGACAGGGATCGCCACAGATACGCAGTATTTT | CASSSTGIATDTQYF
TRBD1 | TRBJ1-1 | many | TRBV2 | TGTGCCAGCAGTGCTGTAACAGGGGGCTTCAGTGAAGCTTTCTTT | CASSAVTGGFSEAFF
- | TRBJ2-2 | few | TRBV18 | TGTGCCAGCTCACCAATTCAGGGCACCGGGGAGCTGTTTTTT | CASSPIQGTGELFF
TRBD2 | TRBJ2-3 | - | TRBV4-1 | TGCGCCAGCAGCCAAGATATGACTAGCGGGAGTGGCGCAGATACGCAGTATTTT | CASSQDMTSGSGADTQYF
TRBD1 | TRBJ2-1 | many | TRBV30 | TGTGCCTGGAGTGAGGGGACAGGCGACAATGAGCAGTTCTTC | CAWSEGTGDNEQFF
TRBD2 | TRBJ2-1 | many | TRBV7-9 | TGTGCCAGCAGCTCGACTAGCGGGGGCTCAGGTGAGCAGTTCTTC | CASSSTSGGSGEQFF
- | TRBJ2-1 | many | TRBV7-9 | TGTGCCAGCAGCCCCCCAGGACAGATCTACAATGAGCAGTTCTTC | CASSPPGQIYNEQFF
TRBD1 | TRBJ1-3 | - | TRBV19 | TGTGCCAGCCAGGGGGCCTCTGGAAACACCATATATTTT | CASQGASGNTIYF
- | TRBJ2-5 | few | TRBV28 | TGTGCCAGCAGTTTCTCAGGGCTCTTAGGAGAGACCCAGTACTTC | CASSFSGLLGETQYF
- | TRBJ1-5 | many | TRBV12-3/TRBV12-4 | TGTGCCAGCGATTCCAGGGGTACTCAGCCCCAGCATTTT | CASDSRGTQPQHF
- | TRBJ2-2 | many | TRBV30 | TGTGCCTGGAGTGGCCTAGCGAGGGGCAGGGACACCGGGGAGCTGTTTTTT | CAWSGLARGRDTGELFF
- | TRBJ2-3 | few | TRBV9 | TGTGCCAGCAGCGTAGGGGTAGACACAGATACGCAGTATTTT | CASSVGVDTDTQYF
- | TRBJ1-5 | many | TRBV6-1 | TGTGCCAGCAGTGTTGGAATTGTGGGACGTCAGCCCCAGCATTTT | CASSVGIVGRQPQHF
- | TRBJ1-1 | many | TRBV6-1 | TGTGCCAGCAGTTTAGCCACAGGGTTGGAAGCTTTCTTT | CASSLATGLEAFF
- | TRBJ1-6 | - | TRBV15 | TGTGCCACCAGCAGAGATTTAGGTGGTTCGGGGTTGGCCCTCCACTTT | CATSRDLGGSGLALHF
TRBD1 | TRBJ1-5 | many | TRBV7-8 | TGTGCCAGCAGCCCAAAGGGGGACAGGGAAGGGAGAAATCAGCCCCAGCATTTT | CASSPKGDREGRNQPQHF
- | TRBJ2-2 | few | TRBV4-2 | TGTGCCAGCAGCCACATAGCCTCCACCGGGGAGCTGTTTTTT | CASSHIASTGELFF
TRBD1 | TRBJ1-4 | many | TRBV5-1 | TGCGCCAGCAGCTGGGGTTCGTTCAAGGGGGCCCATGAAAAACTGTTTTTT | CASSWGSFKGAHEKLFF
- | TRBJ1-6 | many | TRBV7-9 | TGTGCCAGCAGCTCAGTCAACAGCGGTCTTAATTCACCCCTCCACTTT | CASSSVNSGLNSPLHF
TRBD1 | TRBJ2-5 | - | TRBV24-1 | TGTGCCACCAGTGATGCGACGACAGGGATGGAGACCCAGTACTTC | CATSDATTGMETQYF